This T cell receptor beta chain was identified in a study of T cell clones after liver transplantation (dated by TCRdb to 2018 to 2020). Some background on the complete study: The samples were obtained from ITN030ST, a randomized trial that attempted immunosuppression withdrawal within 2 years after liver transplantation. Donor-reactive T cell clones were identified by TCRbeta sequencing following a pre-transplant mixed lymphocyte reaction and were subsequently tracked in post-transplant blood. Third party-reactive TCRbeta sequences from pre-transplant MLRs were also identified as an antigen-independent comparator for donor-reactive sequences. Of the eight recipients, a few were HCV-positive, while the remaining recipients had been transplanted for non-autoimmune, non-viral indications. Subjects received no induction therapy and standard immunosuppression until randomization at 12-24 months post-transplant. Tolerance was defined as complete withdrawal of immunosuppression for at least one year without a rise in liver enzymes beyond twice the upper limit of normal. Blood samples were collected pre-transplant, pre-randomization before withdrawal, and post-randomization after either complete withdrawal or failed withdrawal. The studied cohort comprised 8 liver transplant recipients, 3 classified as tolerant and 5 as non-tolerant.

Broad study findings and their caveats: After accounting for repertoire turnover, donor-reactive detection was significantly reduced in 7 of 8 subjects for CD4 and 8 of 8 for CD8. Donor-reactive sequences decreased more than third party-reactive sequences, which suggests partial antigen-specific deletion that was not related to withdrawal success. Low numbers of available donor cells limited the measurable donor-reactive repertoire in a couple of subjects. Without allograft tissue specimens, donor-reactive T cells may have migrated into the graft rather than being deleted. Conclusions were preliminary, limited by small, heterogeneous patient numbers and non-standardized post-transplant time points. In most of the 8 subjects, circulating donor-reactive CD4 TCRbeta sequences decreased significantly after transplant, regardless of tolerance or HCV status.

Thawed unstimulated PBMCs were stained for CD3, CD4 and CD8 and FACS-sorted into CD3+CD4+ and CD3+CD8+ populations. Each of the 8 studied subjects was randomized to immunosuppression withdrawal. The Qiagen DNeasy Blood and Tissue Kit was used for isolation of genomic DNA. This clone was counted between two and nine times. Its cognate antigen has yet to be identified. No per-base quality is available; no much larger clone lies one base away. Frozen genomic DNA underwent high-throughput TCRbeta CDR3 sequencing by immunoSEQ, including PCR amplification, mapping, bias correction and internal controls. Regarding the original processing steps: Only productive rearrangements were retained, and each unique TCRbeta sequence was defined by its CDR3 nucleotide sequence together with its V and J gene. For a sequence to be called donor-reactive, it needed a frequency of at least 0.01% and at least 5-fold expansion in CFSE-low cells compared with unstimulated pre-transplant cells. Per-subject minimum frequency thresholds, based on the lowest-template unstimulated sample, ensured at least 90% detection power. Jensen-Shannon divergence between the top 1000 TCRbeta sequences post-transplant and pre-transplant was used to measure repertoire turnover. Changes in detection of donor-reactive sequences were tested with two-sided Fisher's exact tests. The source is immuneACCESS, and TCRdb retained only in-frame sequences with V and J called. Part of the clones is not carried over; for the studies checked, unresolved V genes explain less than half of this, and the remainder is unexplained. V, J and clone size were drawn from that table, and D and trimming were deduced from the DNA. Present in this sample are around 110,000 clones, roughly nine tenths of which were seen just once. The ten largest clones represent roughly 0.83% of the sample.

This TCR derives from a human patient who received a liver transplant. Once a transplant has taken place, some T cells may be donor derived. Specimen: CD4+ T cells from blood, collected 12 months after liver transplant.

Here the CDR3 is given as CASTQPGFGTGGNTEAFF. In nucleotides, the sequence is TGTGCCAGCACTCAACCCGGGTTCGGGACAGGGGGTAATACTGAAGCTTTCTTT. Recombination linked TRBV28 to TRBJ1-1, with TRBD1 matching 11 junction bases. Counted from cysteine to phenylalanine, this CDR3 has 18 amino acids. Left in the record is the CDR3 DNA by itself, 54 bases read in frame from the first base. The germline V gene encodes CDR1 MDHEN and CDR2 SYDVKM. Unmatched junction bases come to 18, with V trimmed by 7 bases and J by 5 bases.